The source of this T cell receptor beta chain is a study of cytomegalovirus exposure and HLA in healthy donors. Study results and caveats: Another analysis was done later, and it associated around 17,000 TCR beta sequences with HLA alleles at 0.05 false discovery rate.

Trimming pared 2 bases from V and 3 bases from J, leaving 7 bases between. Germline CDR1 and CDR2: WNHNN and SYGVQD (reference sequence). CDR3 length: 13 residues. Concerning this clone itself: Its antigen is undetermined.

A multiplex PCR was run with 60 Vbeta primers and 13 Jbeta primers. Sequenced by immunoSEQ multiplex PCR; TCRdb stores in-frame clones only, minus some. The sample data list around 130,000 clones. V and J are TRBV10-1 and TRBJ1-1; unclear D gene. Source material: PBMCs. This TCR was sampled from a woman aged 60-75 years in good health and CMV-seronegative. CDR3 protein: CASSETEYTEAFF. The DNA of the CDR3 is TGCGCCAGCAGTGAGACGGAGTACACTGAAGCTTTCTTT.